The rows below give T cell receptor beta chains drawn from one sample of a study of T cell responses to AZD1222 COVID-19 vaccine. Generated by immunoSEQ multiplex PCR, the TCRdb table keeps only in-frame clones and is missing some. The sample has about 130,000 clones; approximately 90% are singletons. The sequenced sample was peripheral blood, obtained on day 0 of AZD1222 vaccination. The receptors were sampled from an adult in good health. CDR3s include the opening cysteine and the closing phenylalanine or tryptophan. D genes are given only for firm matches. Expanded clones get a size class; other rows say once, few or many, or leave the size out.

j_call clone_size d_call v_call cdr3_aa cdr3_nt
TRBJ1-1 once - TRBV28 CASSLSLMNTEAFF TGTGCCAGCAGTTTATCCTTAATGAACACTGAAGCTTTCTTT
TRBJ1-2 - - TRBV29-1 CSVEGGGGRDYGYTF TGCAGCGTTGAAGGGGGAGGGGGAAGAGACTATGGCTACACCTTC
TRBJ2-5 - TRBD2 TRBV10-2 CASSEPRTSGQETQYF TGCGCCAGCAGTGAGCCGAGGACTAGCGGGCAAGAGACCCAGTACTTC
TRBJ1-1 - - TRBV7-8 CASSLAGEGGAEAFF TGTGCCAGCAGCTTAGCGGGTGAGGGGGGCGCTGAAGCTTTCTTT
TRBJ1-2 - - TRBV29-1 CSVDGGANYGYTF TGCAGCGTTGACGGGGGCGCTAACTATGGCTACACCTTC
TRBJ2-1 - - TRBV7-8 CASSTPRGSYNEQFF TGTGCCAGCAGCACCCCCAGGGGCTCCTACAATGAGCAGTTCTTC
TRBJ1-1 few - TRBV14 CASSQDLSEAFF TGTGCCAGCAGCCAAGATCTGAGTGAAGCTTTCTTT
TRBJ1-3 - - TRBV6-1 CASSEVEHYSGNTIYF TGTGCCAGCAGTGAAGTAGAACACTACTCTGGAAACACCATATATTTT
TRBJ2-3 - TRBD2 TRBV19 CASSSRSGAPTDTQYF TGTGCCAGTAGCAGCCGTAGCGGGGCCCCCACAGATACGCAGTATTTT
TRBJ1-4 - - TRBV5-1 CASSLGSAVSNEKLFF TGCGCCAGCAGCTTGGGGTCCGCGGTTAGTAATGAAAAACTGTTTTTT
TRBJ1-4 - TRBD1 TRBV29-1 CSAGTAYNEKLFF TGCAGCGCCGGGACAGCCTATAATGAAAAACTGTTTTTT
TRBJ1-1 - - TRBV2 CARGRRENTEAFF TGTGCCAGAGGGAGACGGGAAAACACTGAAGCTTTCTTT
TRBJ1-3 - - TRBV30 CAWSGGRGGNTIYF TGTGCCTGGAGTGGGGGCAGGGGTGGAAACACCATATATTTT
TRBJ2-3 - - TRBV11-3 CASSFGSDTQYF TGTGCCAGCAGCTTCGGATCGGATACGCAGTATTTT